The entry that follows covers one T cell receptor beta chain sequence. This entry belongs to a study of breast tumors, draining lymph nodes, adjacent tissues. Samples came from axillary lymph nodes draining the breast cancer. One entry per CDR3 protein results from TCRdb running MiXCR on the multiplex PCR reads. Counted here are fewer than 200,000 distinct CDR3 sequences, approximately 30% occurring once; the ten biggest clones make up around 4.5%. Sequencing was performed on axillary lymph node tissue. The receptor was derived from a female donor with breast cancer. Some clones in this sample may be carry-over from other donors' samples.

The CDR3 loop is CASSATSRERSLEQYF. The DNA of the CDR3 is TGCGCCAGCAGTGCCACCAGCAGAGAGAGAAGTCTCGAGCAGTACTTC. V and J are TRBV10-1 and TRBJ2-7; D is undetermined. CDR1 is WNHNN and CDR2 is SYGVQD in the germline V gene (reference sequence). Trimming stripped 4 bases from V and 6 bases from J, with 22 bases between. The CDR3 contains 16 residues.